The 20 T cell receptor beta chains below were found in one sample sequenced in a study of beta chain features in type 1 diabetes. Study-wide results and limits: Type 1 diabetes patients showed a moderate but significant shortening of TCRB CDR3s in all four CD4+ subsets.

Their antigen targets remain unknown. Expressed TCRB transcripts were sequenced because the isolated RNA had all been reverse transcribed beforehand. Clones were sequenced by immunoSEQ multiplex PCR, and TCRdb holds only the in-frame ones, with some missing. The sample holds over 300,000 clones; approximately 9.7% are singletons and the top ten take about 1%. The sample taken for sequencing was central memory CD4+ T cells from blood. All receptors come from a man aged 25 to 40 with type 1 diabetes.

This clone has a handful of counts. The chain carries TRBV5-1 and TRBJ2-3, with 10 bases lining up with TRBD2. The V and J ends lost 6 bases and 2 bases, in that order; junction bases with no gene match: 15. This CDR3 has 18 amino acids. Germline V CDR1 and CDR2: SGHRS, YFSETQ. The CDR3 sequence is CASKRGASGGASTDTQYF. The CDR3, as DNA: TGCGCCAGCAAGCGGGGAGCGAGCGGGGGGGCCTCCACAGATACGCAGTATTTT.

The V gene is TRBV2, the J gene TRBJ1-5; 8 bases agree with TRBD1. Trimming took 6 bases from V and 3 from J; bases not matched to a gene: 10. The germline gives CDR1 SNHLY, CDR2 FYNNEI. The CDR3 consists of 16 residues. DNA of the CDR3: TGTGCCAGCAGCGACACTCGACAGGGGCCCAATCAGCCCCAGCATTTT. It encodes CASSDTRQGPNQPQHF.

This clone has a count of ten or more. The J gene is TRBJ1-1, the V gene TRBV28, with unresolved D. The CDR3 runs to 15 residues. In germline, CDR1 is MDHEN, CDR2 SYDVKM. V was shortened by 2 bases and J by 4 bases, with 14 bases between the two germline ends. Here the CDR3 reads CASSLRRITATEAFF. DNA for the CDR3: TGTGCCAGCAGTTTACGCCGAATAACGGCCACTGAAGCTTTCTTT. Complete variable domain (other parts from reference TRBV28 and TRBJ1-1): DVKVTQSSRYLVKRTGEKVFLECVQDMDHENMFWYRQDPGLGLRLIYFSYDVKMKEKGDIPEGYSVSREKKERFSLILESASTNQTSMYLCASSLRRITATEAFFGQGTRLTVV.

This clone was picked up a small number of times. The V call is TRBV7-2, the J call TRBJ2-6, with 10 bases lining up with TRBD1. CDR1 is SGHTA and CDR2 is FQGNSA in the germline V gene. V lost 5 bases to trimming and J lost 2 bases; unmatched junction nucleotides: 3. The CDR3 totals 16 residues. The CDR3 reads CASSGTGAPGANVLTF. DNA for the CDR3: TGTGCCAGCAGCGGGACAGGGGCCCCTGGGGCCAACGTCCTGACTTTC.

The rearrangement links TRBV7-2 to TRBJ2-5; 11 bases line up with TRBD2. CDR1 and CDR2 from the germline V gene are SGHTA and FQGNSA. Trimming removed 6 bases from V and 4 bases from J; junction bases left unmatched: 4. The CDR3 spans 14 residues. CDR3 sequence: CASSRLAGRETQYF. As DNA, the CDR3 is TGTGCCAGCAGTCGACTAGCGGGGAGAGAGACCCAGTACTTC.

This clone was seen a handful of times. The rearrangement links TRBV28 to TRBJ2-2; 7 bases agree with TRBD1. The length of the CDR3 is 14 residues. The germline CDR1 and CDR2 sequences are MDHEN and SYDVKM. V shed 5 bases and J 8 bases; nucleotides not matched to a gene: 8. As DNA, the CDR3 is TGTGCCAGCAGTCGACGACAGGGAATGGGGGAGCTGTTTTTT. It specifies CASSRRQGMGELFF.

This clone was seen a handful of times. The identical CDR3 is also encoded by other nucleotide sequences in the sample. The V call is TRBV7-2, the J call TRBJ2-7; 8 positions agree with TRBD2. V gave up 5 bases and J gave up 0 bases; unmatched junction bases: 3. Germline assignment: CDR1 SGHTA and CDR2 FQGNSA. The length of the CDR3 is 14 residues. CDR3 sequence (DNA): TGTGCCAGCAGCCGGGGGGGTAGCTCCTACGAGCAGTACTTC. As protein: CASSRGGSSYEQYF.

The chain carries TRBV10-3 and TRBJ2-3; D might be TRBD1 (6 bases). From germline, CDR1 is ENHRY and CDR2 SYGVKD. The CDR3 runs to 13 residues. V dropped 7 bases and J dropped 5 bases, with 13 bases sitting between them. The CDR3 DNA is TGTGCCATCAATCAGGGGCCCGGAGATACGCAGTATTTT. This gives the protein CAINQGPGDTQYF.

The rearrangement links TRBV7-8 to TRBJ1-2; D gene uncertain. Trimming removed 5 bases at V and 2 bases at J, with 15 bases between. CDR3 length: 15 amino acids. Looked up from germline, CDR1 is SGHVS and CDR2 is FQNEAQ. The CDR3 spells CASSPDDGGNYGYTF. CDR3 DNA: TGTGCCAGCAGCCCGGATGATGGAGGGAACTATGGCTACACCTTC.

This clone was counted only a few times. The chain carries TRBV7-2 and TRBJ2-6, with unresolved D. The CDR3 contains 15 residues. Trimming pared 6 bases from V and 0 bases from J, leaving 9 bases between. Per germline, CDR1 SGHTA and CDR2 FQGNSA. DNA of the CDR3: TGTGCCAGCAGACTGGACGGCTCTGGGGCCAACGTCCTGACTTTC. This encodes CASRLDGSGANVLTF.

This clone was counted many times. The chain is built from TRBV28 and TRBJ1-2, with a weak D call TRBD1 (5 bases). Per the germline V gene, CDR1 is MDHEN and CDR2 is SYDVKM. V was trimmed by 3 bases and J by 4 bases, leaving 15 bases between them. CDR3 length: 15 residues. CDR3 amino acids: CASSFWGSQGYGYTF. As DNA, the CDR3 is TGTGCCAGCAGTTTTTGGGGGTCTCAAGGCTATGGCTACACCTTC.

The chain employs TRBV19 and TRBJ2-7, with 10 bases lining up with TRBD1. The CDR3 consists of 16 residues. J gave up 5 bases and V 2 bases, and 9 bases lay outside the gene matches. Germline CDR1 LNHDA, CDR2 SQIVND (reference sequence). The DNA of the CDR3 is TGTGCCAGTAGTATACAACCGGGACAGGGGTTTCACGAGCAGTACTTC. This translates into CASSIQPGQGFHEQYF.

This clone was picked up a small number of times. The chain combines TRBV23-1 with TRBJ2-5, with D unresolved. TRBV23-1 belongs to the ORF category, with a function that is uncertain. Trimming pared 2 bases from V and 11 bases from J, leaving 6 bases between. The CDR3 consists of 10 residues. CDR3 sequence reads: CASSQPEQYF. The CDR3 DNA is TGCGCCAGCAGTCAACCTGAGCAGTACTTC.

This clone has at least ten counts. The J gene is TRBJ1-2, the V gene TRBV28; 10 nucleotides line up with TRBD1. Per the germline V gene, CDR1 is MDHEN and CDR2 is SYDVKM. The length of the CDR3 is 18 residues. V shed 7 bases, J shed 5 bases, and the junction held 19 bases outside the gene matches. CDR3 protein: CASTPIGVARQGAYGYTF. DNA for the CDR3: TGTGCCAGCACCCCAATTGGGGTGGCCCGACAGGGGGCTTATGGCTACACCTTC.

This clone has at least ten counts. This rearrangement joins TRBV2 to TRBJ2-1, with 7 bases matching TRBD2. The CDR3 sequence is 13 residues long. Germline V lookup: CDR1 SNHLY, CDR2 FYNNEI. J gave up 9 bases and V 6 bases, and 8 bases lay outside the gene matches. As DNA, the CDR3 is TGTGCCAGCAGCCTCGTGGAGCGGGGTGAGCAGTTCTTC. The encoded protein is CASSLVERGEQFF. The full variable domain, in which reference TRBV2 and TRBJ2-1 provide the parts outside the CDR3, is EPEVTQTPSHQVTQMGQEVILRCVPISNHLYFYWYRQILGQKVEFLVSFYNNEISEKSEIFDDQFSVERPDGSNFTLKIRSTKLEDSAMYFCASSLVERGEQFFGPGTRLTVL.

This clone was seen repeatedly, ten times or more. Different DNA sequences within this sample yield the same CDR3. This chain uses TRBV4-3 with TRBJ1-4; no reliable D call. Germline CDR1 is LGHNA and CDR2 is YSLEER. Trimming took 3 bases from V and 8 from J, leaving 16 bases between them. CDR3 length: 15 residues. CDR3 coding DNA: TGCGCCAGCAGCCAGGCTCGTGGAAGGAGAGAAAAACTGTTTTTT. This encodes CASSQARGRREKLFF.

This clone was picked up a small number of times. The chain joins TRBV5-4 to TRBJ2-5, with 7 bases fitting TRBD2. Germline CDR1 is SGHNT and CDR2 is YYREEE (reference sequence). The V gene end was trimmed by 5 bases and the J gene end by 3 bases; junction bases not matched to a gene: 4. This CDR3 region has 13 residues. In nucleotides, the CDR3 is TGTGCCAGCAGAGTGGGGAGGGAAGAGACCCAGTACTTC. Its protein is CASRVGREETQYF.

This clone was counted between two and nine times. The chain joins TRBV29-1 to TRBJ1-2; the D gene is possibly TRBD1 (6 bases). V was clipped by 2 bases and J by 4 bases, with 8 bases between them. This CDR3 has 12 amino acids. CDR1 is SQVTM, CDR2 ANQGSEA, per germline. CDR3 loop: CSVEHRAYGYTF. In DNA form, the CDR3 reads TGCAGCGTTGAACACAGGGCCTATGGCTACACCTTC.

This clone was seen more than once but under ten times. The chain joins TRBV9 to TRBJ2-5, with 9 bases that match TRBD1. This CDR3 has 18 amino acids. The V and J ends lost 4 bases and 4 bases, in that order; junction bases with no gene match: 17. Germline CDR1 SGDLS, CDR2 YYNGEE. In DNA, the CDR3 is TGTGCCAGCAGCTTGAACCCTAGGGGGACAGGGTCTCGAGAGACCCAGTACTTC. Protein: CASSLNPRGTGSRETQYF.

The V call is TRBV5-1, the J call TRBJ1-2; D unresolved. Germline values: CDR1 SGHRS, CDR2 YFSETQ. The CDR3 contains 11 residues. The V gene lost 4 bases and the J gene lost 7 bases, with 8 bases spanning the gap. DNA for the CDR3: TGCGCCAGCAGCCAAGAGAGTGGCTACACCTTC. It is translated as CASSQESGYTF.